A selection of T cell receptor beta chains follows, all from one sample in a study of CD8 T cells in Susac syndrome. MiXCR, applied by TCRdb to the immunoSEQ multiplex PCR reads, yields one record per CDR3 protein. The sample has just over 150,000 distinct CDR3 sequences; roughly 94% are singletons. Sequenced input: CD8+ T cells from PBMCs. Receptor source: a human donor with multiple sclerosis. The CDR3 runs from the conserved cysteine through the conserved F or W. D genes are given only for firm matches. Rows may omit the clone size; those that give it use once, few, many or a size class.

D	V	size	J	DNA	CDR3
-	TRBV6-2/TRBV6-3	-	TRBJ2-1	TGTGCCAGCAGTACTATCTCGGGTAAGCAGTTCTTC	CASSTISGKQFF
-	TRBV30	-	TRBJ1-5	TGTGCCGCAGAGGGGGGGGGTCAGCCCCAGCATTTT	CAAEGGGQPQHF
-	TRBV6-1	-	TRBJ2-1	TGTGCCAGCAGGGCGACAGGGGCGGCAGGGGGGGATGAGCAGTTCTTC	CASRATGAAGGDEQFF
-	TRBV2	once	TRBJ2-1	TGTGCCAGCACTCCAGGGAGGATCCGGTTCTTC	CASTPGRIRFF
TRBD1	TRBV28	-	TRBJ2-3	TGTGCCAGCAGTTCAGGACAGGGGAGGACAGATACGCAGTATTTT	CASSSGQGRTDTQYF
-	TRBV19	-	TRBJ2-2	TGTGCCAGTAGTATAGGTAGCGTGGAGCTGTTTTTT	CASSIGSVELFF
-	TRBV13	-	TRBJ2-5	TGTGCCAGCAGCTTAGGAAAGCAGACCCAGTACTTC	CASSLGKQTQYF
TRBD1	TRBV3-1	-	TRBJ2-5	TGTGCCAGTTCCCTCAGCACAGGGGGTCTTCGAGAGACCCAGTACTTC	CASSLSTGGLRETQYF
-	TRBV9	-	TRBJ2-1	TGTGCCAGCAGCGTAAGCCCGTCCACCAGGGGACTGGGGAGGGAGCAGTTCTTC	CASSVSPSTRGLGREQFF
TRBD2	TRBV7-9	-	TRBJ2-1	TGTGCCAGCAGCCCTAAGCTAGCGGGGGCCTCCTACAATGAGCAGTTCTTC	CASSPKLAGASYNEQFF
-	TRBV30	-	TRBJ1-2	TGTGCCTGGAGTGTGGGCAGCCGCTCGGGTGGCTACACCTTC	CAWSVGSRSGGYTF
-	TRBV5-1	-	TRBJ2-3	TGCGCCAGCAGCCGGGGGGCGGGAGATACGCAGTATTTT	CASSRGAGDTQYF
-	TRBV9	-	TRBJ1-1	TGTGCCAGCAGCGTCGAACAAGCGAACACTGAAGCTTTCTTT	CASSVEQANTEAFF
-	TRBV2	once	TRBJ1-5	TGTGCCAGCAGTGATGGGCAGGGAGACGATCAGCCCCAGCATTTT	CASSDGQGDDQPQHF
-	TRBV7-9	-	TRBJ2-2	TGTGCCAGCAGCGTGGGTGTCACCGGGGAGCTGTTTTTT	CASSVGVTGELFF
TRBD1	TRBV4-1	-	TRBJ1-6	TGCGCCAGCAGCCAAAAAGGGGGCAGCTCCTATAATTCACCCCTCCACTTT	CASSQKGGSSYNSPLHF
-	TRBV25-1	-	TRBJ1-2	TGTGCCAGCAGGGGATTATCAGGGGAAGCTAACTATGGCTACACCTTC	CASRGLSGEANYGYTF
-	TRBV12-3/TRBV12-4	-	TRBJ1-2	TGTGCCAGCAGTTTAGCCGCACAGGGCAGGGACTATGGCTACACCTTC	CASSLAAQGRDYGYTF
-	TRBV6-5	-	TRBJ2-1	TGTGCCAGCAGTTACTCGAATGGAGGGGCTGAGCAGTTCTTC	CASSYSNGGAEQFF